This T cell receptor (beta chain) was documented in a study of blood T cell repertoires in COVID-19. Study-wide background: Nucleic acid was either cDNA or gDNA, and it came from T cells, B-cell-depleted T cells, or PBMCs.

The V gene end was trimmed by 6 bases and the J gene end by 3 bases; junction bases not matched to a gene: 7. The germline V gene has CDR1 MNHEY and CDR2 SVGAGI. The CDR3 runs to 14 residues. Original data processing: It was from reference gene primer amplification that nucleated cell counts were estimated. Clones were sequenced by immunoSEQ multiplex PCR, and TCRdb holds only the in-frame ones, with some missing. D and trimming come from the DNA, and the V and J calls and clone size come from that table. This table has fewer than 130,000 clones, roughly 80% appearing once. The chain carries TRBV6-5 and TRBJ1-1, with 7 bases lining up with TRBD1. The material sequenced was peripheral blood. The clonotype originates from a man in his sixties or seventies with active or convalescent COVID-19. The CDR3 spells CASSAIQGHTEAFF. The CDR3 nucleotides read TGTGCCAGCAGCGCAATACAGGGGCACACTGAAGCTTTCTTT.